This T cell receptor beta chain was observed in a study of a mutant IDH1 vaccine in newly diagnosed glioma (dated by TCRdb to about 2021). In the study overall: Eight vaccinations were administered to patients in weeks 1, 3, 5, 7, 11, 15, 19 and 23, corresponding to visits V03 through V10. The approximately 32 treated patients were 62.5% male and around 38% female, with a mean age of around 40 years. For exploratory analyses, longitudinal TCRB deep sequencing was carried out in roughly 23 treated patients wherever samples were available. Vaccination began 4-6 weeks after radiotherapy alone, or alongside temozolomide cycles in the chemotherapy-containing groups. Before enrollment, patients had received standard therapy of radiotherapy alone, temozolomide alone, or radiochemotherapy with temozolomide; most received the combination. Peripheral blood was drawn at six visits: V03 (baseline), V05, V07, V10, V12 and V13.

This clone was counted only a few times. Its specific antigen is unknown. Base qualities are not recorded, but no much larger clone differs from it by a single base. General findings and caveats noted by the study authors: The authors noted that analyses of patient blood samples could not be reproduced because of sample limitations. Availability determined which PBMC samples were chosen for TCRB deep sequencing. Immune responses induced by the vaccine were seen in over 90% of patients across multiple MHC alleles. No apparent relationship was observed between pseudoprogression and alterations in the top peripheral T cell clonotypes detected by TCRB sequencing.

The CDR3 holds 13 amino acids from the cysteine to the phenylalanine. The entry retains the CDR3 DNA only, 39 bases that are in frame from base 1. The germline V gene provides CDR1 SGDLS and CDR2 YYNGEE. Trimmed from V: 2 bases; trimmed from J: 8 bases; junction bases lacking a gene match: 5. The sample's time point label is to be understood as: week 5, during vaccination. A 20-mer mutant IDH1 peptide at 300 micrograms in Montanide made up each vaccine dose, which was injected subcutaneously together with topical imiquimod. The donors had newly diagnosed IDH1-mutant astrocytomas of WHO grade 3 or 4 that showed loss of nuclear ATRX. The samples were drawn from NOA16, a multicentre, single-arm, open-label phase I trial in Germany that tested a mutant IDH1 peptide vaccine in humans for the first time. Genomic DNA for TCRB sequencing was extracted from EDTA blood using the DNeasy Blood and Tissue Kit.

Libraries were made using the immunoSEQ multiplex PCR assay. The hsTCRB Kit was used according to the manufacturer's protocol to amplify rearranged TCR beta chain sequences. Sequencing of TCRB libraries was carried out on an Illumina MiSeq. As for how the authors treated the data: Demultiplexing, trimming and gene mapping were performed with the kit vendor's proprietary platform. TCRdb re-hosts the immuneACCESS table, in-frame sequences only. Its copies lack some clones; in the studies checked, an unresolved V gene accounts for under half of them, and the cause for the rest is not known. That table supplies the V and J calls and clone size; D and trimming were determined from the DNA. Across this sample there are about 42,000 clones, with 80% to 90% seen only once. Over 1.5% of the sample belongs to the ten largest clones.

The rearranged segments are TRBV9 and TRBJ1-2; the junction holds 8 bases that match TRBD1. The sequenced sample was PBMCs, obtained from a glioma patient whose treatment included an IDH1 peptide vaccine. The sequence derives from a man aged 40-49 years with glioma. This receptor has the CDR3 CASSVLQGGGYTF. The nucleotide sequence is TGTGCCAGCAGCGTTTTACAGGGGGGCGGCTACACCTTC. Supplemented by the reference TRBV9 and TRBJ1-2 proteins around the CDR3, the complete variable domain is DSGVTQTPKHLITATGQRVTLRCSPRSGDLSVYWYQQSLDQGLQFLIQYYNGEERAKGNILERFSAQQFPDLHSELNLSSLELGDSALYFCASSVLQGGGYTFGSGTRLTVV.